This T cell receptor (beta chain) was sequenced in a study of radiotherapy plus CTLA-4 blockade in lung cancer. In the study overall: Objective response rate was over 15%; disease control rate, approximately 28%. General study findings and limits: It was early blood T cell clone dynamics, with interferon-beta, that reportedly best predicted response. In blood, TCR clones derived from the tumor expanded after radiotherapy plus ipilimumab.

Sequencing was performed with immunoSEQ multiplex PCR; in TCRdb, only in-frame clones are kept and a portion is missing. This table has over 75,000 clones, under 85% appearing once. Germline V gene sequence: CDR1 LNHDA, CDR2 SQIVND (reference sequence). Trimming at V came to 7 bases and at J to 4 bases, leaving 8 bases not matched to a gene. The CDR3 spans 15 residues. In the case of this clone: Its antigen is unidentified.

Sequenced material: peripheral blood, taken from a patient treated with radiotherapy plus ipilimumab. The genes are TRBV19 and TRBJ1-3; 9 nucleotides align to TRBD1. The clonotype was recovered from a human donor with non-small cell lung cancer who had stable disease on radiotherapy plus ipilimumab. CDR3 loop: CASTLGTGPGNTIYF. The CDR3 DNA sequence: TGTGCCAGTACTCTCGGGACAGGGCCAGGAAACACCATATATTTT.